This T cell receptor (beta chain) was observed in a study of metastatic and nonmetastatic thyroid tumors. MiXCR re-clonotyped the PCR reads for TCRdb. Among roughly 48,000 clones, more than 20% were seen once, and the ten largest hold 3.8%. There were no patients who had received any treatment before thyroid surgery. The germline V gene has CDR1 ENHRY and CDR2 SYGVKD. This CDR3 comprises 15 residues. V gave up 2 bases and J gave up 4 bases, with 15 bases separating them. This clone was seen repeatedly, ten times or more. The chain has TRBV10-3 and TRBJ2-7; D is perhaps TRBD1 (5 bases). The TCR comes from a male donor with papillary thyroid cancer or a benign thyroid nodule (not recorded which). Some clones in this sample may be carry-over from other donors' samples. Sequenced material: blood. The CDR3 DNA reads TGTGCCATCAGTGAGGCTGAGCAGGGTCGGTACGAGCAGTACTTC. Translating it yields CAISEAEQGRYEQYF.